The 18 T cell receptor beta chains given below trace back to one sample, sequenced in a study of post-analysis software for immune sequencing data (dated by TCRdb to about 2015). Overall study results and their limits: Patients showed significantly higher frequencies than controls for a handful of TRBV segments, among them TRBV5-6, TRBV5-1 and TRBV20-1.

No antigens are known for them. To prepare the library, PCR was applied. The sequencer was an Illumina HiSeq 2500. Unique molecular identifiers were incorporated into TCR beta cDNA libraries to reduce PCR and sequencing biases. TCRdb trimmed public reads at Q25 via fastp, called clones via MiXCR and kept in-frame beta chains. When rows share a CDR3 protein, they turn into one entry using the most common DNA and genes. This sample has some 450,000 distinct CDR3 sequences in its table, and around 40% of those were observed once. In total, the top ten clones hold 12% of the sample. Sequencing used blood. Receptors originate from a girl aged 5-17 years with multiple sclerosis.

This chain joins TRBV20-1 and TRBJ2-7; no definite D call. V was clipped by 4 bases and J by 2 bases, with 12 bases between them. Germline CDR1 and CDR2: DFQATT and SNEGSKA (reference sequence). The CDR3 consists of 13 residues. The CDR3 bases are TGCAGTGCTACTGGCCCAGATACCTACGAGCAGTACTTC. This encodes CSATGPDTYEQYF.

The table lists this clonotype with many counts. Since a much larger clone is just one base distant, this may be a read error. This sequence joins TRBV5-1 and TRBJ2-5, with TRBD2 matching 9 bases. The ends lost 7 bases at V and 11 bases at J; junction bases unmatched: 15. Germline CDR1 is SGHRS and CDR2 is YFSETQ. The CDR3 has 14 amino acids. The CDR3 loop is CASSSAGGYNEQYF. The DNA of the CDR3 is TGCGCCAGCTCGAGCGCGGGAGGGTACAATGAGCAGTACTTC.

This clonotype was detected a few times. CDR3 protein: CAISESGTGGINEQFF. The CDR3 nucleotides read TGTGCCATCAGTGAGTCGGGGACAGGGGGGATTAATGAGCAGTTCTTC. The chain links TRBV10-3 to TRBJ2-1; TRBD1 aligns across 11 bases. Germline V gene data show CDR1 as ENHRY and CDR2 as SYGVKD. The CDR3 totals 16 residues. The V segment lost 0 bases and the J segment 7 bases; nucleotides outside the gene matches: 5.

The chain has TRBV7-9 and TRBJ1-1; the match to TRBD1 covers 12 bases. Germline CDR1 and CDR2: SEHNR and FQNEAQ (reference sequence). The CDR3 is 16 amino acids. V trimming: 4 bases; J trimming: 1 base; junction bases outside the gene matches: 4. The CDR3 DNA reads as TGTGCCAGCAGCTCTGGGACAGGGGGCAGGAACACTGAAGCTTTCTTT. Translation gives CASSSGTGGRNTEAFF.

The chain joins TRBV28 to TRBJ1-1, with unresolved D. V gave up 2 bases and J gave up 1 base, with 5 bases separating them. The CDR3 has 13 amino acids. Germline CDR1 is MDHEN and CDR2 is SYDVKM. As DNA, the CDR3 is TGTGCCAGCAGTTTACCAACGAACACTGAAGCTTTCTTT. Its translation is CASSLPTNTEAFF.

This chain joins TRBV5-1 and TRBJ2-5; 11 nucleotides align to TRBD2. The last part of the DNA fits TRBJ2-7 better; the J call may be wrong. The CDR3 sequence is 16 residues long. Germline V gives CDR1 SGHRS, CDR2 YFSETQ. CDR3 loop: CASGGLAGGPFYEQYF. The DNA for the CDR3 is TGCGCCAGCGGGGGGCTAGCGGGAGGCCCCTTCTACGAGCAGTACTTC.

This chain connects TRBV15 to TRBJ2-1, with 8 bases aligning to TRBD1. The germline CDR1 and CDR2 sequences are LNHNV and YYDKDF (reference sequence). Losses at the gene ends were 1 base for V and 5 bases for J; bases not matched to a gene: 4. This CDR3 region has 15 residues. The CDR3 here is CATSRGRGQDNEQFF. The CDR3 DNA reads as TGTGCCACCAGCAGAGGCAGGGGGCAGGACAATGAGCAGTTCTTC.

The chain joins TRBV7-8 to TRBJ2-2; D remains ambiguous. The CDR3 has 13 amino acids. Per germline, CDR1 SGHVS and CDR2 FQNEAQ. V lost 2 bases to trimming and J lost 4 bases, with 5 bases between them. As DNA, the CDR3 is TGTGCCAGCAGCTTAATCGTCACCGGGGAGCTGTTTTTT. Residues: CASSLIVTGELFF.

The rearrangement joins TRBV7-9 to TRBJ2-2; weak D call: TRBD1 (6 bases). CDR3 length: 15 amino acids. Germline CDR1 and CDR2: SEHNR and FQNEAQ (reference sequence). The germline V and J ends were trimmed by 0 bases and 1 base, with 6 bases remaining between them. CDR3 in amino acids: CASSLAQGNTGELFF. The CDR3 nucleotides read TGTGCCAGCAGCTTAGCACAGGGGAACACCGGGGAGCTGTTTTTT. Full variable domain (rest looked up from reference TRBV7-9 and TRBJ2-2): DTGVSQNPRHKITKRGQNVTFRCDPISEHNRLYWYRQTLGQGPEFLTYFQNEAQLEKSRLLSDRFSAERPKGSFSTLEIQRTEQGDSAMYLCASSLAQGNTGELFFGEGSRLTVL.

The chain employs TRBV9 and TRBJ1-4; D perhaps matches TRBD1 (5 bases). V lost 3 bases, J lost 8 bases, and 17 bases lay in between. This CDR3 comprises 15 residues. CDR1 and CDR2 (germline): SGDLS, YYNGEE. CDR3 nucleotides: TGTGCCAGCAGCGGAGGGACGGCGAAAGAGGAAAAACTGTTTTTT. This translates into CASSGGTAKEEKLFF.

The CDR3 protein is CASSLAGSPNYGYTF. Here the CDR3 DNA reads TGCGCCAGCAGCTTGGCAGGGTCACCTAACTATGGCTACACCTTC. The chain combines TRBV5-1 with TRBJ1-2, with D tentatively TRBD1 (5 bases). Deletions cut 0 bases from V and 0 bases from J, with 9 bases between. The CDR3 consists of 15 residues. From germline, CDR1 is SGHRS and CDR2 YFSETQ.

The count of this clonotype is one. V is TRBV4-1 and J is TRBJ2-3; the match to TRBD2 covers 12 bases. Germline V gene sequence: CDR1 MGHRA, CDR2 YSYEKL. The CDR3 contains 22 residues. Trimming cost V 0 bases and J 4 bases; bases outside gene matches: 20. The CDR3 loop is CASSQDRYSSGRAGVSADTQYF. The DNA for the CDR3 is TGCGCCAGCAGCCAAGATCGATATTCTAGCGGGAGGGCCGGGGTTTCGGCAGATACGCAGTATTTT.

The chain combines TRBV5-1 with TRBJ2-7, with 7 bases matching TRBD2. CDR1 is SGHRS and CDR2 is YFSETQ in the germline V gene. This CDR3 is 16 amino acids long. The V gene end was trimmed by 4 bases and the J gene end by 0 bases; junction bases not matched to a gene: 10. CDR3 loop: CASSVRGLAASYEQYF. The CDR3 DNA is TGCGCCAGCAGCGTGCGAGGGCTAGCGGCCTCCTACGAGCAGTACTTC.

V is TRBV15 and J is TRBJ2-5; D is perhaps TRBD1 or TRBD2 (5 bases each). The DNA end is a closer match to TRBJ2-7, so the J assignment may be wrong. The CDR3 runs to 15 residues. Germline loops: CDR1 LNHNV, CDR2 YYDKDF (reference sequence). The CDR3, as DNA: TGTGCCACCAGCGCCCAGGGAGTAAGGGCCCACGAGCAGTACTTC. This sequence encodes CATSAQGVRAHEQYF.

This chain joins TRBV7-2 and TRBJ2-7; TRBD1 aligns across 9 bases. The CDR3 sequence is 14 residues long. V was clipped by 8 bases and J by 4 bases; unmatched bases: 9. Germline V gene sequence: CDR1 SGHTA, CDR2 FQGNSA. The CDR3 loop is CASCRQGGIYEQYF. Written as DNA, the CDR3 is TGTGCCAGCTGTCGACAGGGGGGGATTTACGAGCAGTACTTC.

The chain has TRBV6-1 and TRBJ2-7; 8 bases are shared with TRBD2. The J call is in doubt because the DNA end fits TRBJ2-5 better. Germline CDR1 MNHNS, CDR2 SASEGT. The CDR3 contains 14 residues. The CDR3 bases are TGTGCCAGCATCCTGGGACTAGGGGGTGAGACCCAGTACTTC. Protein: CASILGLGGETQYF.

The V call is TRBV20-1, the J call TRBJ2-1; D gene ambiguous. Trimming cost V 0 bases and J 8 bases, with 11 bases left between them. CDR1 DFQATT and CDR2 SNEGSKA come from the germline V gene (reference sequence). There are 13 residues in the CDR3. DNA for the CDR3: TGCAGTGCTAGAGAGGAATATGGGTATGAGCAGTTCTTC. It encodes CSAREEYGYEQFF.

The V call is TRBV20-1, the J call TRBJ1-2; maybe TRBD1 (6 bases). Germline V gene sequence: CDR1 DFQATT, CDR2 SNEGSKA (reference sequence). The CDR3 is 12 amino acids. V dropped 5 bases and J dropped 4 bases, with 11 bases sitting between them. The CDR3 is CSAHRVGYGYTF. The CDR3 nucleotides are TGCAGTGCTCACAGGGTTGGCTATGGCTACACCTTC.